This T cell receptor (beta chain) was sequenced for a study of blood T cell repertoires in COVID-19. At the level of the study: Sites in the United States, Italy and Spain provided acute and convalescent COVID-19 samples. Sources were T cells, B-cell-depleted T cells, or PBMCs; the material itself was cDNA or gDNA.

Under the authors' procedure: For nucleated cells, counts were estimated from reference gene primer amplification. The table came from immunoSEQ multiplex PCR; TCRdb's copy has only in-frame clones and leaves some out. V and J calls and clone size are as listed in that table; D and trimming were resolved from the DNA. The table has 100,000 to 150,000 clones, 70% to 80% seen once; the top ten hold around 37%. This CDR3 spans 15 amino acids. V lost 6 bases and J lost 2; bases outside the gene matches: 6. Germline CDR1 reads KGHDR; CDR2 reads SFDVKD. Material: peripheral blood. The V and J genes are TRBV24-1 and TRBJ1-5; 7 nucleotides line up with TRBD1. This receptor was identified in a man aged 35 to 55 with active or convalescent COVID-19. The CDR3 region has the DNA TGTGCCACCAGTCCAGGGGGGATAGGCAATCAGCCCCAGCATTTT. It translates to CATSPGGIGNQPQHF.